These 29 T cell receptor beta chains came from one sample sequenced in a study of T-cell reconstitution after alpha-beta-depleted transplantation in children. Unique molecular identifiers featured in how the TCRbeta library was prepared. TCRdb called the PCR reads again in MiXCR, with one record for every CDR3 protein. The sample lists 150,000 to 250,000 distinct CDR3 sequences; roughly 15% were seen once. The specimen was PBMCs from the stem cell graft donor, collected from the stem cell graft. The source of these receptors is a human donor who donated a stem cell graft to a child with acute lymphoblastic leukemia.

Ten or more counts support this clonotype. In DNA form, the CDR3 reads TGTGCCAGCATGGAGGGCTATAATTCACCCCTCCACTTT. Its protein is CASMEGYNSPLHF. V gene TRBV28 combines with J gene TRBJ1-6; D not certain. The V gene lost 7 bases and the J gene lost 3 bases, with 7 bases spanning the gap. There are 13 residues in the CDR3. Germline assignment: CDR1 MDHEN and CDR2 SYDVKM.

The CDR3 loop reads CASSVSGSVDEQYF. CDR3 nucleotide sequence: TGTGCCAGCAGCGTTAGCGGGAGTGTCGACGAGCAGTACTTC. V and J are TRBV7-2 and TRBJ2-7, with 9 bases matching TRBD2. The V segment lost 5 bases and the J segment 5 bases; nucleotides outside the gene matches: 7. Germline CDR1 and CDR2: SGHTA and FQGNSA. The CDR3 loop spans 14 amino acids. Full variable domain (remainder filled in from reference TRBV7-2 and TRBJ2-7): GAGVSQSPSNKVTEKGKDVELRCDPISGHTALYWYRQSLGQGLEFLIYFQGNSAPDKSGLPSDRFSAERTGGSVSTLTIQRTQQEDSAVYLCASSVSGSVDEQYFGPGTRLTVT.

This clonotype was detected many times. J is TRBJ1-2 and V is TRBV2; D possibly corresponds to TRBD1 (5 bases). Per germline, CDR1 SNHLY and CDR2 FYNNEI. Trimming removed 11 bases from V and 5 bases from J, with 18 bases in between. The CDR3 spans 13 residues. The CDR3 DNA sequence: TGTGCCGGCCGGGACCCCACCGTTTATGGCTACACCTTC. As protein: CAGRDPTVYGYTF.

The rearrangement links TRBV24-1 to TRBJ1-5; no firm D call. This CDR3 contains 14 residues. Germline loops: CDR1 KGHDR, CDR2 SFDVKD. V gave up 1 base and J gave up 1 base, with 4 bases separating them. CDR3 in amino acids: CATSDFWSNQPQHF. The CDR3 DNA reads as TGTGCCACCAGTGATTTTTGGAGCAATCAGCCCCAGCATTTT.

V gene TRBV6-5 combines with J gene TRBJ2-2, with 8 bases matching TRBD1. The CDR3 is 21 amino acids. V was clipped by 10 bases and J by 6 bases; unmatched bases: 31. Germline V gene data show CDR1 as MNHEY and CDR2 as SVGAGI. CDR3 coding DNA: TGTGCCACCCAAGGGCCCGATCGAGGACGGTTCGGACAGGGTCGTCCCGGGGAGCTGTTTTTT. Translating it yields CATQGPDRGRFGQGRPGELFF.

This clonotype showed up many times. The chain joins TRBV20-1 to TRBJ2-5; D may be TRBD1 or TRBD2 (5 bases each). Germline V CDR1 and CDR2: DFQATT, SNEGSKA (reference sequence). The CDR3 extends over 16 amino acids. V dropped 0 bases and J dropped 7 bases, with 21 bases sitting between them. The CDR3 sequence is CSARDQGLGVEGTQYF. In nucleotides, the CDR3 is TGCAGTGCTAGAGATCAGGGTTTGGGTGTAGAGGGGACCCAGTACTTC.

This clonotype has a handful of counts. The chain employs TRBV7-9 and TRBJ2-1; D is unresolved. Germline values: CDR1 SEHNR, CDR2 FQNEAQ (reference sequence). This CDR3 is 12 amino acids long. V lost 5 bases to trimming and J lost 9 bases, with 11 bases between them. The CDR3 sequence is CASSPTRIEQFF. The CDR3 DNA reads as TGTGCCAGCAGCCCCACCAGGATTGAGCAGTTCTTC.

The CDR3 DNA is TGTGCCAGCAGCTCGACAGGGACCGCAGAGACCCAGTACTTC. Protein: CASSSTGTAETQYF. The V gene is TRBV7-6, the J gene TRBJ2-5, with 7 bases matching TRBD1. CDR1 and CDR2 (germline): SGHVS, FNYEAQ. The CDR3 runs 14 residues. V gave up 4 bases and J gave up 4 bases; unmatched junction bases: 6.

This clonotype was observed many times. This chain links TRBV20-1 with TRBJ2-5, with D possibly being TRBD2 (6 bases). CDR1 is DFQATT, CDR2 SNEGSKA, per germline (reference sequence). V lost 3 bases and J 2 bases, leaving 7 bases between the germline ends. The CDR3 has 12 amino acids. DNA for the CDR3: TGCAGTGCTAGTGGAGGGCAAGAGACCCAGTACTTC. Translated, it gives CSASGGQETQYF.

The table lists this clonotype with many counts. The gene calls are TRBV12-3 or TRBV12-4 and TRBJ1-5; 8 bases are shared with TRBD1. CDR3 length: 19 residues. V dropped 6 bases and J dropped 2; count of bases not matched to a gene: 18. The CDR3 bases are TGTGCCAGCAGCACCGTTGAAACGATAGGACAGGGAGGCAATCAGCCCCAGCATTTT. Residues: CASSTVETIGQGGNQPQHF.

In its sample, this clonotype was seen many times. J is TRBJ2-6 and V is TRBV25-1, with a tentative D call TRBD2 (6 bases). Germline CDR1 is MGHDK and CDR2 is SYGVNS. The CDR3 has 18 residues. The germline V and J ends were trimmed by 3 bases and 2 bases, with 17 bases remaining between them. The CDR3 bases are TGTGCCAGCAGTGATTTTAGCGGCCGTGGGGCTGGGGCCAACGTCCTGACTTTC. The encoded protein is CASSDFSGRGAGANVLTF.

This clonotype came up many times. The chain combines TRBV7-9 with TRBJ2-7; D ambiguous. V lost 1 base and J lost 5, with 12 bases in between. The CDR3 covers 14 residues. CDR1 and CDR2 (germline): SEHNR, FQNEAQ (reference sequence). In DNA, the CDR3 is TGTGCCAGCAGCTTAGGGCTGACGGCGAACGAGCAGTACTTC. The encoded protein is CASSLGLTANEQYF.

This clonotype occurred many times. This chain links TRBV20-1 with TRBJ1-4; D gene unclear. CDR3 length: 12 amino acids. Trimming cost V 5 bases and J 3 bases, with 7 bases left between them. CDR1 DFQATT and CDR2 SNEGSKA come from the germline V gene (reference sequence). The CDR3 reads CSAATSNEKLFF. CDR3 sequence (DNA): TGCAGTGCTGCAACGTCTAATGAAAAACTGTTTTTT.

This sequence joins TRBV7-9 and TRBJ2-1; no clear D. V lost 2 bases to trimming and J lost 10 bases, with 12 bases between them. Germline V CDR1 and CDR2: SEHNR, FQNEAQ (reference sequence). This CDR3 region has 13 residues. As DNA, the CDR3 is TGTGCCAGCAGCTTAAACTACCCCAACGAGCAGTTCTTC. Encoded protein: CASSLNYPNEQFF.

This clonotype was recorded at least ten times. Here the CDR3 DNA reads TGCGCCAGCAGCCCCGAGGGGTTTTCCTACGAGCAGTACTTC. This gives the protein CASSPEGFSYEQYF. The chain is built from TRBV5-1 and TRBJ2-7, with D perhaps assigned TRBD1 or TRBD2 (5 bases each). The CDR3 sequence is 14 residues long. CDR1 is SGHRS and CDR2 is YFSETQ in the germline V gene. V lost 4 bases to trimming and J lost 1 base, with 12 bases between them.

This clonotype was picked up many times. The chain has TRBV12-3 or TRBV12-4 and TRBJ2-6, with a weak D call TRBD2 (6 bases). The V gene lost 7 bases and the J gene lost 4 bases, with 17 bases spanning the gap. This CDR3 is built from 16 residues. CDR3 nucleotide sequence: TGTGCCAGCACCAGGGACTTGCTGGCCGGGGCCAACGTCCTGACTTTC. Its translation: CASTRDLLAGANVLTF.

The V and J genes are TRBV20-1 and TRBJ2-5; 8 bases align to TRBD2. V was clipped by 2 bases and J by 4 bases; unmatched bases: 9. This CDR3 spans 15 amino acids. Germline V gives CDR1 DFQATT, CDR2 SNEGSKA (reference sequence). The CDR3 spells CSARPAGDQGETQYF. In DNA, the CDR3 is TGCAGTGCTAGACCAGCGGGAGACCAGGGAGAGACCCAGTACTTC.

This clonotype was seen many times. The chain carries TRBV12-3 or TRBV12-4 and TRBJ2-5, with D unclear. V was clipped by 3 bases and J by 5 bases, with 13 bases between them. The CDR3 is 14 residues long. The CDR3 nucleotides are TGTGCCAGCAGTTTCCTTGGGGTGCGGGAGACCCAGTACTTC. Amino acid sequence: CASSFLGVRETQYF.

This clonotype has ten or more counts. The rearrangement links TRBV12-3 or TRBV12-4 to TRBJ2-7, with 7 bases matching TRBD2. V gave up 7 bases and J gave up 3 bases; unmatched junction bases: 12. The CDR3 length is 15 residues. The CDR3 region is CASTRRTSGIYEQYF. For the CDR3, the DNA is TGTGCCAGCACCCGCCGGACTAGTGGTATCTACGAGCAGTACTTC.

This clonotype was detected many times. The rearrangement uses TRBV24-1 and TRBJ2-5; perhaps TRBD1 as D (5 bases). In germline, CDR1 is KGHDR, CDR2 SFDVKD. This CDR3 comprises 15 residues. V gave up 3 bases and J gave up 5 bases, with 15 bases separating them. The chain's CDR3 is CATSDPREMKETQYF. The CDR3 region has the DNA TGTGCCACCAGTGATCCCAGGGAAATGAAGGAGACCCAGTACTTC.

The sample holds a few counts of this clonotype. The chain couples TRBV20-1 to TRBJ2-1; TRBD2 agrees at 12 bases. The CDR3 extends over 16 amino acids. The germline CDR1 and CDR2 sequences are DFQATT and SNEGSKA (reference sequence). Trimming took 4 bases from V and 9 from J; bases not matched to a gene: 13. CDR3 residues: CSATPTSGSDWSEQFF. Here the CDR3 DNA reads TGCAGTGCTACCCCGACTAGCGGGAGTGATTGGAGTGAGCAGTTCTTC.

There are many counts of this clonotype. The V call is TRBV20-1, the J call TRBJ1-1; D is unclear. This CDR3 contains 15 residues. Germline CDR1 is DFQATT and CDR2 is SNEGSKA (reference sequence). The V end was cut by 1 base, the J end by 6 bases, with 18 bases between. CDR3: CSARASTVVGAEAFF. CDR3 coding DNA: TGCAGTGCTAGAGCTAGTACGGTAGTGGGTGCTGAAGCTTTCTTT.

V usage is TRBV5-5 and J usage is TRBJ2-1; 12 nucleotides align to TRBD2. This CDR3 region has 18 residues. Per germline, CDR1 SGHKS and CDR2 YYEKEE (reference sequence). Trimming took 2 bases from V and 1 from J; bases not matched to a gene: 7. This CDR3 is CASSFQLAGGLSYNEQFF. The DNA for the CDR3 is TGTGCCAGCAGCTTTCAACTAGCGGGAGGTTTATCCTACAATGAGCAGTTCTTC.

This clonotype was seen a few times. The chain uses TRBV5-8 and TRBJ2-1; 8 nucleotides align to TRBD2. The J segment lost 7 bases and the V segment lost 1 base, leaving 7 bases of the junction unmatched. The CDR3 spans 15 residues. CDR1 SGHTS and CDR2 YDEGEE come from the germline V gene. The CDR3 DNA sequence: TGTGCCAGCAGCTTGCTTCAGCGGGAGTGGAATGAGCAGTTCTTC. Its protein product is CASSLLQREWNEQFF.

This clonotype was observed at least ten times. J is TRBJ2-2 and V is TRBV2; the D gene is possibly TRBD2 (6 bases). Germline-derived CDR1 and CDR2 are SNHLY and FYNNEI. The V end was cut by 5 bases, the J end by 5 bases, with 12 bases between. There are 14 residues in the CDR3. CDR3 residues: CASSLGTYTGELFF. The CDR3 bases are TGTGCCAGCAGTCTGGGGACTTATACCGGGGAGCTGTTTTTT.

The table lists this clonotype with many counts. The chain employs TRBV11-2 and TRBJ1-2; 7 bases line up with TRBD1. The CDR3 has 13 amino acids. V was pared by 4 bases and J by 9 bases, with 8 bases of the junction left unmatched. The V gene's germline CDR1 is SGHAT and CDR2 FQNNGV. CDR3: CASSSHRGWSYTF. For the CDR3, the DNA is TGTGCCAGCAGCTCCCACAGGGGCTGGAGCTACACCTTC.

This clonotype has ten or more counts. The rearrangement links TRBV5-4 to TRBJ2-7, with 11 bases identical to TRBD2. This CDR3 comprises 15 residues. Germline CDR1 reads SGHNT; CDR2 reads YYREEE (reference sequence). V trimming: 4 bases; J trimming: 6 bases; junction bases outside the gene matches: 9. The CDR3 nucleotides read TGTGCCAGCAGCCCACCTAGCGGGAGGCAAAGCGAGCAGTACTTC. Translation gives CASSPPSGRQSEQYF.

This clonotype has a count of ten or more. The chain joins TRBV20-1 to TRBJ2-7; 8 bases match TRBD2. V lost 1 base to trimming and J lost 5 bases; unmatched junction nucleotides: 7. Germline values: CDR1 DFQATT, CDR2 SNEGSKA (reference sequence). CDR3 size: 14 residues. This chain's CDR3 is CSARGLGGRNEQYF. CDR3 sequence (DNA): TGCAGTGCTAGAGGGTTAGGCGGGAGGAACGAGCAGTACTTC.

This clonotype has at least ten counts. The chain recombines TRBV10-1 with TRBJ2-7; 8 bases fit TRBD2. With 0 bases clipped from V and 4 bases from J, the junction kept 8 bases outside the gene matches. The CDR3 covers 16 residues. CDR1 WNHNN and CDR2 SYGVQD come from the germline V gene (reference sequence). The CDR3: CASSESSAGGLYEQYF. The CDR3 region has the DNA TGCGCCAGCAGTGAGTCAAGCGCGGGGGGTCTGTACGAGCAGTACTTC.